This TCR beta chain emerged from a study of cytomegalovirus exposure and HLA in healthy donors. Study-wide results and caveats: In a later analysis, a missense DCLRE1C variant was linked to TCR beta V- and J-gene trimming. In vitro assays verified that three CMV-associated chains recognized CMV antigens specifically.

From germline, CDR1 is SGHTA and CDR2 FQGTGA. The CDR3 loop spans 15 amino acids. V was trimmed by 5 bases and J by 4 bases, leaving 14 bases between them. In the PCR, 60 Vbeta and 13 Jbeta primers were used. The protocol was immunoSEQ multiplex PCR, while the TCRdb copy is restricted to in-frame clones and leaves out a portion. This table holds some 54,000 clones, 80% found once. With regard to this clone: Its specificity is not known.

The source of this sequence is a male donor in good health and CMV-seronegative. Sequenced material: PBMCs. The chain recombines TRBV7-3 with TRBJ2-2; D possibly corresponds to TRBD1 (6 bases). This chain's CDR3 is CASSPVGAVTGELFF. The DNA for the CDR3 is TGTGCCAGCAGCCCAGTGGGGGCGGTCACCGGGGAGCTGTTTTTT.